The next 25 T cell receptor beta chains were all read from a single sample in a study of blood T cell repertoires in COVID-19. The repertoire was sequenced with immunoSEQ multiplex PCR; TCRdb's copy has only in-frame clones and lacks some. The sample comprises a few hundred thousand clones, more than 85% of which are singletons, and 1% rests with the top ten. The sample consisted of PBMCs or T cells enriched from blood (not recorded which). Source of these receptors: a woman in her twenties or thirties who had recovered from COVID-19.

This clone was counted a single time. V gene TRBV6-5 combines with J gene TRBJ2-2, with 8 bases matching TRBD1. Losses at the gene ends were 5 bases for V and 6 bases for J; bases not matched to a gene: 2. In germline, CDR1 is MNHEY, CDR2 SVGAGI. The CDR3 runs to 13 residues. The CDR3 reads CASSPRGPGELFF. CDR3 bases: TGTGCCAGCAGTCCCAGGGGGCCCGGGGAGCTGTTTTTT.

This rearrangement joins TRBV2 to TRBJ2-7, with D unresolved. The CDR3 runs to 13 residues. CDR1 SNHLY and CDR2 FYNNEI come from the germline V gene. The ends were cut back, 2 bases at V and 2 bases at J, with 7 bases in the middle. CDR3 nucleotide sequence: TGTGCCAGCAGTGAATTACAGACCTACGAGCAGTACTTC. It specifies CASSELQTYEQYF.

This chain links TRBV28 with TRBJ2-2, with TRBD1 identical over 10 bases. There are 14 residues in the CDR3. V lost 6 bases to trimming and J lost 7 bases; unmatched junction nucleotides: 5. Per germline, CDR1 MDHEN and CDR2 SYDVKM. The CDR3 sequence is CASRGQGIRGELFF. CDR3 in DNA: TGTGCCAGCAGGGGACAGGGGATTCGCGGGGAGCTGTTTTTT.

This chain links TRBV4-1 with TRBJ2-1, with TRBD1 identical over 7 bases. V lost 6 bases to trimming and J lost 8 bases; unmatched junction nucleotides: 4. The CDR3 is 12 amino acids. Germline loops: CDR1 MGHRA, CDR2 YSYEKL. CDR3 sequence: CASRLGGDEQFF. CDR3 bases: TGCGCCAGCAGACTAGGGGGCGATGAGCAGTTCTTC.

The V gene is TRBV3-1 (or the pseudogene TRBV3-2), the J gene TRBJ2-3; 9 nucleotides align to TRBD2. V gave up 4 bases and J gave up 2 bases; unmatched junction bases: 10. The length of the CDR3 is 17 residues. Germline CDR1 is LGHDT and CDR2 is YNNKEL (reference sequence). In DNA form, the CDR3 reads TGTGCCAGCAGCCCCTTCGATAGCGGGGGATTCACAGATACGCAGTATTTT. Its protein is CASSPFDSGGFTDTQYF.

V gene TRBV6-5 combines with J gene TRBJ1-2; D perhaps matches TRBD1 (6 bases). The CDR3 runs to 15 residues. Germline V CDR1 and CDR2: MNHEY, SVGAGI. The V gene lost 7 bases and the J gene lost 5 bases, with 20 bases spanning the gap. The CDR3 region is CASKDRTRFLYGYTF. The CDR3 nucleotides read TGTGCCAGCAAAGACAGGACCCGTTTCCTATATGGCTACACCTTC.

The gene calls are TRBV28 and TRBJ1-2; 7 bases are a match to TRBD1. The CDR3 has 14 amino acids. CDR1 and CDR2 from the germline V gene are MDHEN and SYDVKM. J lost 4 bases, V lost 4 bases, and 6 bases had no gene match. CDR3 nucleotides: TGTGCCAGCAGTTGGGGACAGACAATCTATGGCTACACCTTC. Its protein product is CASSWGQTIYGYTF.

The chain carries TRBV28 and TRBJ2-1; 11 positions match TRBD2. Germline V lookup: CDR1 MDHEN, CDR2 SYDVKM. Trimming took 5 bases from V and 3 from J; bases not matched to a gene: 18. The CDR3 is made up of 20 amino acids. CDR3 residues: CASSHNLAGGPTSFYNEQFF. In DNA form, the CDR3 reads TGTGCCAGCAGTCACAACCTAGCGGGGGGCCCCACCTCCTTCTACAATGAGCAGTTCTTC.

This rearrangement joins TRBV24-1 to TRBJ2-3; TRBD1 agrees at 7 bases. V dropped 4 bases and J dropped 1; count of bases not matched to a gene: 4. CDR3 length: 15 amino acids. The germline CDR1 and CDR2 sequences are KGHDR and SFDVKD. The CDR3 protein is CATSDTGTGTDTQYF. The DNA for the CDR3 is TGTGCCACCAGTGACACCGGGACAGGCACAGATACGCAGTATTTT.

This chain's CDR3 is CAWYSAGGLGELFF. The DNA for the CDR3 is TGTGCCTGGTATTCGGCAGGGGGGCTCGGGGAGCTGTTTTTT. The chain carries TRBV30 and TRBJ2-2, with a possible D match to TRBD1 (7 bases). Germline V CDR1 and CDR2: GTSNPN, SVGIG (reference sequence). V lost 5 bases and J 7 bases, leaving 17 bases between the germline ends. The CDR3 has 14 amino acids.

The genes are TRBV19 and TRBJ1-2; D not resolved. The germline V gene has CDR1 LNHDA and CDR2 SQIVND (reference sequence). The CDR3 spans 16 residues. V was pared by 4 bases and J by 2 bases, with 17 bases between. The CDR3: CASSTAADLRNYGYTF. The CDR3 nucleotides are TGTGCCAGTAGTACAGCAGCGGACCTCCGGAACTATGGCTACACCTTC.

The chain uses TRBV5-1 and TRBJ2-1; 9 bases match TRBD1. CDR1 is SGHRS and CDR2 is YFSETQ in the germline V gene. The CDR3 length is 15 residues. With V trimmed by 5 bases and J by 3 bases, 6 bases remained unmatched. The CDR3 is CASRHPGQGYNEQFF. The CDR3 nucleotides read TGCGCCAGCAGGCATCCGGGACAGGGCTACAATGAGCAGTTCTTC.

The chain joins TRBV5-1 to TRBJ1-1, with a tentative D call TRBD1 (5 bases). The CDR3 extends over 16 amino acids. Germline-derived CDR1 and CDR2 are SGHRS and YFSETQ. The V and J ends lost 0 bases and 4 bases respectively, with 16 bases between them. The CDR3 loop reads CASSLAAGLGRTEAFF. DNA of the CDR3: TGCGCCAGCAGCTTGGCCGCAGGTCTGGGGCGCACTGAAGCTTTCTTT.

The CDR3, as DNA: TGTGCCAGCAGCCAACCGCGGGGGGGAGGCACAGATACGCAGTATTTT. Translated: CASSQPRGGGTDTQYF. The chain links TRBV11-2 to TRBJ2-3; 9 bases are a match to TRBD2. There are 16 residues in the CDR3. CDR1 and CDR2 (germline): SGHAT, FQNNGV. The J segment lost 1 base and the V segment lost 5 bases, leaving 7 bases of the junction unmatched.

This rearrangement joins TRBV19 to TRBJ1-5; 8 bases are shared with TRBD1. The CDR3 has 15 residues. Looked up from germline, CDR1 is LNHDA and CDR2 is SQIVND (reference sequence). J was trimmed by 2 bases and V by 6 bases; bases with no gene match: 6. The CDR3 DNA reads TGTGCCAGTAGCTGGACAGGGAAGGGCAATCAGCCCCAGCATTTT. As protein: CASSWTGKGNQPQHF.

The J gene is TRBJ2-5, the V gene TRBV2; D possibly corresponds to TRBD1 (6 bases). In germline, CDR1 is SNHLY, CDR2 FYNNEI. The germline V and J ends were trimmed by 4 bases and 5 bases, with 11 bases remaining between them. The CDR3 extends over 13 amino acids. The CDR3 loop is CASSVRGMETQYF. The CDR3 DNA is TGTGCCAGCAGTGTAAGGGGGATGGAGACCCAGTACTTC.

The chain links TRBV27 to TRBJ1-1; no firm D call. CDR1 and CDR2 from the germline V gene are MNHEY and SMNVEV (reference sequence). This CDR3 has 13 amino acids. V was cut by 4 bases and J by 0 bases, with 6 bases left in between. The CDR3 coding sequence is TGTGCCAGCAGTTGGTCTATGAACACTGAAGCTTTCTTT. Residues: CASSWSMNTEAFF.

The J gene is TRBJ2-3, the V gene TRBV10-1; D uncertain. This CDR3 comprises 12 residues. Per the germline V gene, CDR1 is WNHNN and CDR2 is SYGVQD (reference sequence). Trimming cost V 3 bases and J 5 bases, with 6 bases left between them. CDR3 coding DNA: TGCGCCAGCAGTGACCCGGGAGATACGCAGTATTTT. Encoded protein: CASSDPGDTQYF.

This chain's CDR3 is CASSLESVYNSPLHF. The CDR3 nucleotides read TGTGCCAGCAGCTTGGAATCAGTCTATAATTCACCCCTCCACTTT. The chain couples TRBV5-5 to TRBJ1-6; D uncertain. Germline values: CDR1 SGHKS, CDR2 YYEKEE (reference sequence). CDR3 length: 15 amino acids. Trimming took 0 bases from V and 3 from J, leaving 7 bases between them.

This chain links TRBV5-1 with TRBJ1-2; 8 bases line up with TRBD1. V shed 0 bases, J shed 8 bases, and the junction held 6 bases outside the gene matches. The germline CDR1 and CDR2 sequences are SGHRS and YFSETQ. This CDR3 comprises 14 residues. CDR3 coding DNA: TGCGCCAGCAGCTTGGCCGACGACAGGGGCGGCTACACCTTC. Translation: CASSLADDRGGYTF.

The gene calls are TRBV19 and TRBJ1-6; TRBD1 aligns across 10 bases. The V gene end was trimmed by 9 bases and the J gene end by 1 base; junction bases not matched to a gene: 12. Germline V lookup: CDR1 LNHDA, CDR2 SQIVND (reference sequence). CDR3 length: 18 amino acids. CDR3 region: CASTPHGTGVSYNSPLHF. CDR3 DNA: TGTGCCAGCACGCCCCATGGGACAGGGGTATCCTATAATTCACCCCTCCACTTT.

This sequence joins TRBV15 and TRBJ2-1; TRBD1 matches 9 bases. This CDR3 is built from 16 residues. From germline, CDR1 is LNHNV and CDR2 YYDKDF (reference sequence). V shed 0 bases, J shed 4 bases, and the junction held 4 bases outside the gene matches. CDR3 coding DNA: TGTGCCACCAGCAGAGATCTGGGGACAGGGTACAATGAGCAGTTCTTC. Protein sequence: CATSRDLGTGYNEQFF.

The chain joins TRBV5-1 to TRBJ2-1; 9 nucleotides align to TRBD2. The ends lost 1 base at V and 0 bases at J; junction bases unmatched: 5. Germline CDR1 is SGHRS and CDR2 is YFSETQ. CDR3 size: 17 residues. CDR3 region: CASSLLAGASSYNEQFF. The CDR3 nucleotides read TGCGCCAGCAGCTTGTTAGCGGGGGCAAGCTCCTACAATGAGCAGTTCTTC.

The chain combines TRBV6-5 with TRBJ2-1; 7 bases are shared with TRBD1. V dropped 6 bases and J dropped 4; count of bases not matched to a gene: 3. Germline-derived CDR1 and CDR2 are MNHEY and SVGAGI. This CDR3 has 13 residues. CDR3 DNA: TGTGCCAGCAGAAAGGGACAGTACAATGAGCAGTTCTTC. Protein sequence: CASRKGQYNEQFF.

V is TRBV24-1 and J is TRBJ1-6; possibly TRBD1 for D (5 bases). This CDR3 has 13 amino acids. The germline V gene has CDR1 KGHDR and CDR2 SFDVKD. The germline V and J ends were trimmed by 4 bases and 6 bases, with 6 bases remaining between them. In DNA, the CDR3 is TGTGCCACCAGTGAAAGGGGTAATTCACCCCTCCACTTT. The encoded protein is CATSERGNSPLHF.